This record looks at one T cell receptor beta chain sequence and its context. Antigen specificity is unknown. Investigators isolated RNA and reverse transcribed it into cDNA to act as the sequencing template. Only in-frame clones appear in the TCRdb table, and some are missing; sequencing was by immunoSEQ multiplex PCR. The data hold about 130,000 clones, with about 51% observed a single time. The sample belongs to a study of CD8+ T cells in alopecia areata. General observations from the study: Affected scalp, especially in alopecia totalis/universalis, had a higher clonality than normal scalp did.

This sample's treatment: oral pan-JAK inhibitor, 5-10 mg twice daily. The TCR originated in a human donor with alopecia areata. Sequenced material: CD8+ T cells sorted from blood, taken at week 4, from a patient treated with tofacitinib.

CDR3 DNA sequence: TGTGCCAGCAGTTTATTGGGACTAGCGGGGGACGAGCAGTACTTC. It specifies CASSLLGLAGDEQYF. V usage is TRBV27 and J usage is TRBJ2-7, with 14 bases fitting TRBD2. V shed 1 base, J shed 5 bases, and the junction held 1 base outside the gene matches. Germline V gene data show CDR1 as MNHEY and CDR2 as SMNVEV (reference sequence). The CDR3 extends over 15 amino acids.